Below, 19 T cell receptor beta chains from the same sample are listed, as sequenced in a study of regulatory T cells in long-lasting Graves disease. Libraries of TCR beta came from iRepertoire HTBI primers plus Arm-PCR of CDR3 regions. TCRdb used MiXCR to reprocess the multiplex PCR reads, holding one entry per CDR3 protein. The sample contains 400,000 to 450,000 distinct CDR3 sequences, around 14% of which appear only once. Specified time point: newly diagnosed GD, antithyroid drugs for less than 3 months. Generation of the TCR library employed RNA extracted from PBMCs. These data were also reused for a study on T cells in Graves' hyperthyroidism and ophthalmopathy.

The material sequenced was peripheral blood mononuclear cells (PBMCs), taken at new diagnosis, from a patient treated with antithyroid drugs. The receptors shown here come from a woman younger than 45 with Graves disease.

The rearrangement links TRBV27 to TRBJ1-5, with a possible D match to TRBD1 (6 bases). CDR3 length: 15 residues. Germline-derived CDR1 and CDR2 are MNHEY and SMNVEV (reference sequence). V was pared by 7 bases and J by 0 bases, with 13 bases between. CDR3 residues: CASKEQGYSNQPQHF. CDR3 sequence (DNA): TGTGCCAGCAAAGAACAGGGCTATAGCAATCAGCCCCAGCATTTT.

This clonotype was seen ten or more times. CDR3 loop: CSARVSGWLFF. The CDR3 bases are TGCAGTGCTAGGGTCTCGGGGTGGCTGTTTTTT. The V gene is TRBV20-1, the J gene TRBJ2-2; a weak D match, TRBD2 (5 bases). The germline CDR1 and CDR2 sequences are DFQATT and SNEGSKA (reference sequence). The CDR3 contains 11 residues. V was pared by 3 bases and J by 13 bases, with 12 bases between.

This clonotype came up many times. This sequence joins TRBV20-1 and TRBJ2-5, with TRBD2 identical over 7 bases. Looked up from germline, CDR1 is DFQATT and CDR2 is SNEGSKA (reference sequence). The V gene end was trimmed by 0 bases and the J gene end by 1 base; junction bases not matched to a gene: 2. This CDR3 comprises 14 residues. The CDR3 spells CSARDGRPQETQYF. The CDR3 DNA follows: TGCAGTGCTAGAGACGGGAGGCCCCAAGAGACCCAGTACTTC.

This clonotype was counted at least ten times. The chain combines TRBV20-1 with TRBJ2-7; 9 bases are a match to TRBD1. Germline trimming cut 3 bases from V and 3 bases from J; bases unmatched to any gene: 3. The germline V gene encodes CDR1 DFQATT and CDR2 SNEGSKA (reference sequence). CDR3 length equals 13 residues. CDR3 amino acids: CSASDRGDYEQYF. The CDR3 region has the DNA TGCAGTGCTAGTGACAGGGGGGACTACGAGCAGTACTTC.

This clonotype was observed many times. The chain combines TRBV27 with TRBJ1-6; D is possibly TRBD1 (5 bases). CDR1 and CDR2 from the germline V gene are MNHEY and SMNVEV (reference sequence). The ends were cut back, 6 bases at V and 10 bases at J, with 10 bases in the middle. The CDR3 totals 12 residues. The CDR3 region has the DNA TGTGCCAGCAGGGCCCAGGGATCACCCCTCCACTTT. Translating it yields CASRAQGSPLHF.

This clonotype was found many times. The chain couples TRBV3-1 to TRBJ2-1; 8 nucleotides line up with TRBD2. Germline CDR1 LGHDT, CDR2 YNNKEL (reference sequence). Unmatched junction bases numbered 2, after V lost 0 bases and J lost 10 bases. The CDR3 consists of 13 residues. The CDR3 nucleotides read TGTGCCAGCAGCCAAGAGGGCGGGAGGGAGCAGTTCTTC. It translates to CASSQEGGREQFF.

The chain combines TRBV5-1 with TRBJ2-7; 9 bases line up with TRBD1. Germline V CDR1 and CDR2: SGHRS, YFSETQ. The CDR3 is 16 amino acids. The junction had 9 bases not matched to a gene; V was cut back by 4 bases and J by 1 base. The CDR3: CASSSGQGWESYEQYF. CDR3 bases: TGCGCCAGCAGCAGCGGACAGGGGTGGGAATCCTACGAGCAGTACTTC.

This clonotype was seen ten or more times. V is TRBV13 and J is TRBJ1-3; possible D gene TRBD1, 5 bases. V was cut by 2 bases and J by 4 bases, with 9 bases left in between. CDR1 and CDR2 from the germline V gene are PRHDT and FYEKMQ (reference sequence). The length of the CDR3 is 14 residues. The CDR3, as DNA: TGTGCCAGCAGCTTACTGGGGACGGGAAACACCATATATTTT. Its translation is CASSLLGTGNTIYF.

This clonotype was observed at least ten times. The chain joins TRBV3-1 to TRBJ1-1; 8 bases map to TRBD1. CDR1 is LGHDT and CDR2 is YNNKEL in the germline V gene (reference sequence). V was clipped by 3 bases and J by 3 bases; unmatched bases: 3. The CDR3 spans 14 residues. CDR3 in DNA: TGTGCCAGCAGCCAGACGGACAGGGACACTGAAGCTTTCTTT. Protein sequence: CASSQTDRDTEAFF.

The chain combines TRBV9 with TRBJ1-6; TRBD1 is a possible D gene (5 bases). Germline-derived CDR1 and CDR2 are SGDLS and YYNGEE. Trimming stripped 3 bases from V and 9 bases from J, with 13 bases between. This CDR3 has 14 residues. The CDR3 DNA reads TGTGCCAGCAGCGGGGGGTCCGCGGGTTCACCCCTCCACTTT. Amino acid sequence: CASSGGSAGSPLHF.

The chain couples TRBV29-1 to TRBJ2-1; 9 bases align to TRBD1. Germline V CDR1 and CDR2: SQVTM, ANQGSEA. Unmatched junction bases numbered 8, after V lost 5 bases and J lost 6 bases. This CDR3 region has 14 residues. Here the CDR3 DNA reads TGCAGCGTTACGGGACAGGGAAGCGTCAATGAGCAGTTCTTC. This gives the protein CSVTGQGSVNEQFF.

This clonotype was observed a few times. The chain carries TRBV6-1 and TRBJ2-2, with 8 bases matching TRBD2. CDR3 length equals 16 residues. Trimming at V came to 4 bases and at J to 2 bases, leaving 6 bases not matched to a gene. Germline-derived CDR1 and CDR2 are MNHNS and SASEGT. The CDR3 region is CASSAYTSGNTGELFF. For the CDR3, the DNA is TGTGCCAGCAGTGCATACACTAGCGGTAACACCGGGGAGCTGTTTTTT.

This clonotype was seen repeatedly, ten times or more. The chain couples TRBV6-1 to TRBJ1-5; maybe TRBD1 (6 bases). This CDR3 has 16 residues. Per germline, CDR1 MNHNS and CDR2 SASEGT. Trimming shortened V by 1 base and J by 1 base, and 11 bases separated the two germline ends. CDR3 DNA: TGTGCCAGCAGTGAAGGGAGGGGGGTAAGCAATCAGCCCCAGCATTTT. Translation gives CASSEGRGVSNQPQHF.

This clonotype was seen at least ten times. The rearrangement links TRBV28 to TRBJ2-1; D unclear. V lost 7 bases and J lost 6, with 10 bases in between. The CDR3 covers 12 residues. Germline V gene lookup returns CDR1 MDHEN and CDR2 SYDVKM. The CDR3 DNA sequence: TGTGCCAGCATCACAGAAGGCAATGAGCAGTTCTTC. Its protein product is CASITEGNEQFF. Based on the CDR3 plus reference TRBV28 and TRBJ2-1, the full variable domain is DVKVTQSSRYLVKRTGEKVFLECVQDMDHENMFWYRQDPGLGLRLIYFSYDVKMKEKGDIPEGYSVSREKKERFSLILESASTNQTSMYLCASITEGNEQFFGPGTRLTVL.

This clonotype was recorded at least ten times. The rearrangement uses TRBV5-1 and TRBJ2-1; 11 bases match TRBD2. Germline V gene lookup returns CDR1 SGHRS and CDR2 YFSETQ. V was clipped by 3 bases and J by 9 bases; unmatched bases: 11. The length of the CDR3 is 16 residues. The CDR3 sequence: CASSSGLAVPGGEQFF. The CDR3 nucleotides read TGCGCCAGCAGCTCGGGACTAGCGGTCCCCGGGGGTGAGCAGTTCTTC.

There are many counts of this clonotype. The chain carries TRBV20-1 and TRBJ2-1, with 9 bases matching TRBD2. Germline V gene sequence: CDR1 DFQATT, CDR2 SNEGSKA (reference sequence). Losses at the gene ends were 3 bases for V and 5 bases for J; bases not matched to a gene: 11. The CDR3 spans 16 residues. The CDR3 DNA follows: TGCAGTGCTAGCTTTCCGGCTAGCGGGACCAACAATGAGCAGTTCTTC. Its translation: CSASFPASGTNNEQFF.

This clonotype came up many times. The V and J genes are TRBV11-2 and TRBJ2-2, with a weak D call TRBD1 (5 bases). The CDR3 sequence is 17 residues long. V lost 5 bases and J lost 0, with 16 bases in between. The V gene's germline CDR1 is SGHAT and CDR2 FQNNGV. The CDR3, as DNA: TGTGCCAGCAGCCTTATAACAGGCGTTGCGAACACCGGGGAGCTGTTTTTT. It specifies CASSLITGVANTGELFF.

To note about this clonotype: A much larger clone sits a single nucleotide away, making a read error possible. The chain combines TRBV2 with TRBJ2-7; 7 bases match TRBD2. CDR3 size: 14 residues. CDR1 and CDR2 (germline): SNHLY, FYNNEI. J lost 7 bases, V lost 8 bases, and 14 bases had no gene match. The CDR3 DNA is TGTGCCAGCGAACTAGCGACCGACTACAATGAGCAGTACTTC. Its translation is CASELATDYNEQYF.

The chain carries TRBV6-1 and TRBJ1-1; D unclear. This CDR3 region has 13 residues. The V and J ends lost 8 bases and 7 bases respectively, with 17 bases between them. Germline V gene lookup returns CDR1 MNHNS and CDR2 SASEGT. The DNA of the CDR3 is TGTGCCAGCTGGTTCGGGCGTCCCCTTGAAGCTTTCTTT. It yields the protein CASWFGRPLEAFF.